These 11 T cell receptor beta chains originate from one sample sequenced in a study of cytomegalovirus exposure and HLA in healthy donors. Use of 60 Vbeta and 13 Jbeta primers characterized the PCR. Measured with immunoSEQ multiplex PCR; TCRdb has only the in-frame clones, and not every one. The sample has about 180,000 clones; around 80% are singletons. The sequenced sample consisted of PBMCs. All receptors come from a girl aged 10 to 17 in good health and CMV-seropositive.

V gene TRBV29-1 combines with J gene TRBJ1-2; D gene ambiguous. This CDR3 contains 12 residues. The V end lost 4 bases, the J end lost 1 base, and 7 bases lay between the germline ends. Germline V gene sequence: CDR1 SQVTM, CDR2 ANQGSEA. The CDR3 DNA sequence: TGCAGCGTTGTGAGGAATAACTATGGCTACACCTTC. Translating gives CSVVRNNYGYTF.

This chain links TRBV7-9 with TRBJ2-5; 10 nucleotides align to TRBD2. The V gene's germline CDR1 is SEHNR and CDR2 FQNEAQ (reference sequence). The length of the CDR3 is 15 residues. The V segment lost 5 bases and the J segment 2 bases; nucleotides outside the gene matches: 5. The CDR3 sequence is CASSKGAGGQETQYF. As DNA, the CDR3 is TGTGCCAGCAGCAAAGGAGCGGGAGGGCAAGAGACCCAGTACTTC.

This sequence joins TRBV4-3 and TRBJ1-2; D gene uncertain. Germline loops: CDR1 LGHNA, CDR2 YSLEER. Trimming cost V 5 bases and J 4 bases, with 14 bases left between them. The CDR3 is 14 residues long. CDR3 residues: CASSYLEGSYGYTF. Here the CDR3 DNA reads TGCGCCAGCAGCTACCTTGAGGGTAGCTATGGCTACACCTTC.

This clone is a singleton in its sample. V gene TRBV27 combines with J gene TRBJ2-1; D not resolved. The CDR3 covers 12 residues. The V gene lost 5 bases and the J gene lost 8 bases, with 10 bases spanning the gap. The germline V gene has CDR1 MNHEY and CDR2 SMNVEV (reference sequence). In DNA, the CDR3 is TGTGCCAGCAGTCCGCCTACCGATGAGCAGTTCTTC. This codes for CASSPPTDEQFF.

V gene TRBV11-2 combines with J gene TRBJ2-1; D is ambiguous. Germline V CDR1 and CDR2: SGHAT, FQNNGV. V lost 3 bases to trimming and J lost 7 bases, with 7 bases between them. This CDR3 region has 12 residues. CDR3 coding DNA: TGTGCCAGCAGCTTTGTCGCGAATGAGCAGTTCTTC. It specifies CASSFVANEQFF.

The chain has TRBV6-5 and TRBJ1-2, with D perhaps matching TRBD1 (6 bases). The V and J ends lost 5 bases and 8 bases respectively, with 15 bases between them. The CDR3 loop spans 13 amino acids. Germline V gene data show CDR1 as MNHEY and CDR2 as SVGAGI. CDR3 sequence reads: CASSLTGFGGYTF. CDR3 bases: TGTGCCAGCAGTCTCACAGGGTTCGGGGGCTACACCTTC.

The chain employs TRBV6-9 and TRBJ2-7, with D possibly being TRBD2 (5 bases). V lost 0 bases, J lost 3 bases, and 15 bases lay in between. From germline, CDR1 is MNHGY and CDR2 SVAAGI. This CDR3 has 16 residues. The chain's CDR3 is CASSYSSRVEGYEQYF. In DNA, the CDR3 is TGTGCCAGCAGTTATTCTAGTCGCGTTGAGGGCTACGAGCAGTACTTC.

CDR3 coding DNA: TGTGCCACTTTACTTGACGAGGGCCGATCCGAGCAGTACTTC. Translated, it gives CATLLDEGRSEQYF. J is TRBJ2-7 and V is TRBV10-3; maybe TRBD2 (5 bases). The V end was cut by 10 bases, the J end by 6 bases, with 22 bases between. This CDR3 has 14 residues. The germline CDR1 and CDR2 sequences are ENHRY and SYGVKD.

This clone was counted a few times. This sequence joins TRBV27 and TRBJ1-1; possible D gene TRBD1, 6 bases. Deletions cut 1 base from V and 6 bases from J, with 12 bases between. Germline-derived CDR1 and CDR2 are MNHEY and SMNVEV (reference sequence). The CDR3 runs to 14 residues. The CDR3 reads CASSLLGRGAEAFF. For the CDR3, the DNA is TGTGCCAGCAGTTTATTGGGCAGGGGCGCTGAAGCTTTCTTT.

V usage is TRBV6-5 and J usage is TRBJ1-2, with 7 positions matching TRBD1. The CDR3 spans 16 residues. In germline, CDR1 is MNHEY, CDR2 SVGAGI. Trimming removed 3 bases from V and 8 bases from J; junction bases left unmatched: 15. The CDR3 region is CASSYFAGGTASGYTF. In DNA, the CDR3 is TGTGCCAGCAGTTATTTCGCTGGCGGGACAGCGTCCGGCTACACCTTC.

The CDR3 DNA reads TGTGCCAGCAGCTTAGCGGTACAGGTAGGAGAGACCCAGTACTTC. This sequence encodes CASSLAVQVGETQYF. The rearrangement links TRBV11-2 to TRBJ2-5; D might be TRBD1 (5 bases). CDR3 size: 15 residues. The V end was cut by 1 base, the J end by 4 bases, with 13 bases between. Germline V gene lookup returns CDR1 SGHAT and CDR2 FQNNGV.